The present T cell receptor beta chain was sequenced within a study of cytomegalovirus exposure and HLA in healthy donors. The study's findings and limits: The tendency of first-cohort TCR clusters to co-occur in the 110 or so validation repertoires emerged from a later analysis. The study found most TCR sequences rare, yet found some public TCRs in many donors.

Sequenced by immunoSEQ multiplex PCR; TCRdb stores in-frame clones only, minus some. The table lists about 250,000 clones, about 83% of them singletons, with about 2.8% in the top ten. This clone has more than one count but fewer than ten. Its antigen is unidentified. Sequencing used PBMCs. The sequence came from a man in his late teens or twenties in good health and CMV-seronegative.

CDR3 loop: CASLSAREVQYF. As DNA, the CDR3 is TGTGCCAGTCTATCGGCCAGGGAGGTCCAGTACTTC. The V call is TRBV7-8, the J call TRBJ2-5; tentative D call: TRBD2 (6 bases). The CDR3 is 12 amino acids. Trimming cost V 9 bases and J 10 bases, with 18 bases left between them. Per the germline V gene, CDR1 is SGHVS and CDR2 is FQNEAQ. Variable domain in full (rest from reference TRBV7-8 and TRBJ2-5): GAGVSQSPRYKVAKRGQDVALRCDPISGHVSLFWYQQALGQGPEFLTYFQNEAQLDKSGLPSDRFFAERPEGSVSTLKIQRTQQEDSAVYLCASLSAREVQYFGPGTRLLVL.